This note documents a single T cell receptor beta chain sequence. Its cognate antigen is unknown. V gave up 5 bases and J gave up 0 bases, with 8 bases separating them. Germline V gene sequence: CDR1 MNHNS, CDR2 SASEGT. The CDR3 runs to 14 residues. Bulk tissue was left unsorted, and RNA and DNA were co-extracted from about 20-30 mg of it. Treatment-naive at the time, the patients had chronic HBV infection. Five separate regions were sampled from each tumor. The source of the sample is a study of tumor-infiltrating lymphocytes in primary liver carcinoma. Turning to the study itself: The patient group consisted of men and women aged 30 to 69 years. Study observations and caveats: Significantly greater top-250-clone fractions characterized tumors relative to blood (p = 0.039).

The input was around 0.5 ug total RNA; TCR beta cDNA was made from it with a constant-region primer. Sequencing libraries for TCR beta derived from three nested multiplex PCR rounds that used slightly modified ARM-PCR. Investigators reported that the first two PCR rounds, at about 9 cycles each, used TRBV1-TRBV30 forward primers with a C-beta reverse primer. One entry per CDR3 protein results from TCRdb running MiXCR on the multiplex PCR reads. The table has approximately 60,000 distinct CDR3 sequences, 70% to 85% seen once; the top ten hold 57%. The sequence was collected from a man aged 35 to 55 with primary liver carcinoma and hepatitis B virus infection. The sequencing sample was made of liver tumor tissue from sampling region 2. Subset given: tumor region T2, inferior pole. This chain uses TRBV6-1 with TRBJ2-1, with unresolved D. The CDR3 nucleotides are TGTGCCAGCAGTTCCCGAGGCTCCTACAATGAGCAGTTCTTC. Protein product: CASSSRGSYNEQFF.